Sequencing of this TCR beta chain was carried out in a study of cytomegalovirus exposure and HLA in healthy donors. Losses at the gene ends were 6 bases for V and 1 base for J; bases not matched to a gene: 10. The CDR3 is 16 amino acids. Looked up from germline, CDR1 is LNHNV and CDR2 is YYDKDF (reference sequence). Broader study findings: Listed as cytomegalovirus-associated were more than 150 TCR beta chains.

Amplification used 60 Vbeta primers and 13 Jbeta primers. Authors' processing steps: In a later analysis, of around 80 million unique beta chains, 9 million to 11 million appeared in at least two donors. Assay used: immunoSEQ multiplex PCR; TCRdb lists only in-frame clones, some missing. The V and J calls and clone size are taken from that table; D and trimming were inferred from the DNA. This sample yields approximately 110,000 clones, of which roughly 68% are seen a single time; roughly 10% belongs to the top ten. Comments on this clone: The antigen is undetermined.

This sequence originates from a man aged 25 to 45 in good health and CMV-seropositive. The sample consisted of PBMCs. The V and J genes are TRBV15 and TRBJ1-1, with TRBD1 identical over 8 bases. The CDR3, as DNA: TGTGCCACCAGACTACCGACAGGGGATGGGAACACTGAAGCTTTCTTT. Amino acid sequence: CATRLPTGDGNTEAFF.